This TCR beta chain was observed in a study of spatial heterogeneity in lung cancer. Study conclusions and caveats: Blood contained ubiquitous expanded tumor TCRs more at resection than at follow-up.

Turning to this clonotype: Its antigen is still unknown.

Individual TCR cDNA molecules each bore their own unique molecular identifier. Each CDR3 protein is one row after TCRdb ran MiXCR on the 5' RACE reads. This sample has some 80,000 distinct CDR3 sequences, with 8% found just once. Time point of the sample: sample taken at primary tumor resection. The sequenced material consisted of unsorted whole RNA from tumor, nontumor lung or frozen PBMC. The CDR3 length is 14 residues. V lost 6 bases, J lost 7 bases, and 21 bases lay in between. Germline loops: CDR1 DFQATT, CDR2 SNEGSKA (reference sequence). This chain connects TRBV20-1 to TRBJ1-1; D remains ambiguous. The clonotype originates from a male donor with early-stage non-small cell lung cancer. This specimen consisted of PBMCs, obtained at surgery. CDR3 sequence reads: CSASSRRAGGEAFF. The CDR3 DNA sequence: TGCAGTGCCAGCTCTAGGCGGGCGGGTGGTGAAGCTTTCTTT.